These 21 T cell receptor beta chains were sequenced from one sample in a study of a mutant IDH1 vaccine in newly diagnosed glioma. Their antigen targets remain unknown. Libraries were prepared by immunoSEQ multiplex PCR; TCRdb keeps only in-frame clonotypes and omits some of them. The data contain fewer than 150,000 clones, under 90% of them singletons. Time point meaning: week 11, during vaccination. Vaccine doses each comprised 300 ug of mutant IDH1 20-mer peptide, with topical imiquimod. The material sequenced was PBMCs, taken from a glioma patient whose treatment included an IDH1 peptide vaccine. These receptors were obtained from a woman aged 50 to 60 with glioma.

Only a few counts were recorded for this clone. The genes are TRBV6-6 and TRBJ1-1; the D is unclear. Between the trimmed V and J ends, which lost 4 bases and 3 bases, there was a span of 6 bases. This CDR3 spans 12 amino acids. Germline CDR1 reads MNHNY; CDR2 reads SVGAGI (reference sequence). This chain's CDR3 is CASSWRDTEAFF. CDR3 in DNA: TGTGCCAGCAGTTGGAGGGACACTGAAGCTTTCTTT.

The chain links TRBV19 to TRBJ2-1; 9 bases fit TRBD1. The CDR3 sequence is 15 residues long. The ends lost 4 bases at V and 2 bases at J; junction bases unmatched: 3. The V gene's germline CDR1 is LNHDA and CDR2 SQIVND (reference sequence). The CDR3 nucleotides read TGTGCCAGTAGTAACGACAGGGGGGCCTACAATGAGCAGTTCTTC. Encoded protein: CASSNDRGAYNEQFF.

The table lists this clone with a count of one. The chain recombines TRBV7-2 with TRBJ2-1; 9 nucleotides line up with TRBD2. V trimming: 2 bases; J trimming: 7 bases; junction bases outside the gene matches: 15. The CDR3 consists of 18 residues. Germline CDR1 reads SGHTA; CDR2 reads FQGNSA. Here the CDR3 reads CASSLNAAGGTMGNEQFF. The CDR3 DNA follows: TGTGCCAGCAGCTTAAATGCAGCGGGAGGCACTATGGGGAATGAGCAGTTCTTC.

V gene TRBV7-9 combines with J gene TRBJ1-5; D not certain. The CDR3 contains 12 residues. The V end lost 5 bases, the J end lost 5 bases, and 7 bases lay between the germline ends. The V gene's germline CDR1 is SEHNR and CDR2 FQNEAQ (reference sequence). Here the CDR3 reads CASSRDHQPQHF. CDR3 nucleotide sequence: TGTGCCAGCAGCCGTGATCATCAGCCCCAGCATTTT.

The chain is built from TRBV27 and TRBJ1-2; D is ambiguous. Germline-derived CDR1 and CDR2 are MNHEY and SMNVEV (reference sequence). CDR3 length: 19 residues. V was shortened by 3 bases and J by 0 bases, with 23 bases between the two germline ends. This chain's CDR3 is CASSFSPGMEGMTNYGYTF. DNA of the CDR3: TGTGCCAGCAGTTTCAGTCCGGGAATGGAAGGAATGACTAACTATGGCTACACCTTC.

The chain carries TRBV30 and TRBJ1-3; unclear D gene. Germline lookup yields CDR1 GTSNPN and CDR2 SVGIG (reference sequence). The CDR3 length is 12 residues. With 5 bases removed from V and 0 bases from J, the gap between germline ends came to 5 bases. The CDR3 spells CAWRGSGNTIYF. The CDR3 coding sequence is TGTGCCTGGCGGGGCTCTGGAAACACCATATATTTT.

The V call is TRBV9, the J call TRBJ2-7, with D unresolved. V lost 2 bases and J lost 6, with 12 bases in between. CDR3 length: 13 residues. The germline V gene has CDR1 SGDLS and CDR2 YYNGEE. The CDR3 DNA reads as TGTGCCAGCAGCGTTTCCCAGGAAACCGAGCAGTACTTC. Translated: CASSVSQETEQYF.

The chain has TRBV7-2 and TRBJ1-2; D unresolved. There are 15 residues in the CDR3. V lost 5 bases, J lost 0 bases, and 13 bases lay in between. The germline gives CDR1 SGHTA, CDR2 FQGNSA. CDR3 bases: TGTGCCAGCAGCCCGGTAGTGTCGGCTAACTATGGCTACACCTTC. Protein sequence: CASSPVVSANYGYTF.

This clone was observed a few times. The V and J genes are TRBV29-1 and TRBJ1-1; D may be TRBD1 (6 bases). CDR3 size: 16 residues. Germline V gene sequence: CDR1 SQVTM, CDR2 ANQGSEA. Trimming took off 4 bases at V and 3 bases at J, with 21 bases between the two ends. Here the CDR3 reads CSVARPYGQLDTEAFF. The CDR3, as DNA: TGCAGCGTTGCACGGCCCTATGGACAGTTGGACACTGAAGCTTTCTTT.

This chain links TRBV7-6 with TRBJ2-3; TRBD2 matches at 11 bases. The CDR3 contains 16 residues. J lost 2 bases, V lost 0 bases, and 1 base had no gene match. Germline loops: CDR1 SGHVS, CDR2 FNYEAQ. In nucleotides, the CDR3 is TGTGCCAGCAGCTTAGCGGGACTAGCGGTCACAGATACGCAGTATTTT. Encoded protein: CASSLAGLAVTDTQYF.

The gene calls are TRBV6-4 and TRBJ1-5; 7 positions agree with TRBD1. This CDR3 spans 15 amino acids. Germline loops: CDR1 MRHNA, CDR2 SNTAGT. The V gene end was trimmed by 9 bases and the J gene end by 3 bases; junction bases not matched to a gene: 11. The CDR3 coding sequence is TGTGCCAGATCCCACGGACAGGAGGCCAATCAGCCCCAGCATTTT. It is translated as CARSHGQEANQPQHF.

The V and J genes are TRBV6-1 and TRBJ2-7, with 10 nucleotides matching TRBD2. Germline loops: CDR1 MNHNS, CDR2 SASEGT. CDR3 length: 15 amino acids. V shed 6 bases, J shed 6 bases, and the junction held 11 bases outside the gene matches. The CDR3 region is CASRSQAGGPLEQYF. The CDR3 nucleotides are TGTGCCAGCAGATCTCAAGCGGGAGGGCCTCTCGAGCAGTACTTC.

The V gene is TRBV27, the J gene TRBJ2-1; 10 nucleotides agree with TRBD2. The CDR3 has 15 residues. V lost 2 bases, J lost 5 bases, and 3 bases stayed unmatched. Per the germline V gene, CDR1 is MNHEY and CDR2 is SMNVEV (reference sequence). The CDR3 nucleotides read TGTGCCAGCAGTTTACCAGCGGGAGGGCACAATGAGCAGTTCTTC. This codes for CASSLPAGGHNEQFF.

This chain links TRBV6-5 with TRBJ2-3; D not certain. V lost 5 bases and J 6 bases, leaving 12 bases between the germline ends. CDR3 length: 13 residues. Per the germline V gene, CDR1 is MNHEY and CDR2 is SVGAGI. The CDR3 protein is CASSRPDRDTQYF. CDR3 nucleotide sequence: TGTGCCAGCAGTCGACCAGACCGCGATACGCAGTATTTT.

The V gene is TRBV11-2, the J gene TRBJ2-1, with 9 bases matching TRBD2. The germline V gene has CDR1 SGHAT and CDR2 FQNNGV. CDR3 length equals 17 residues. V dropped 3 bases and J dropped 5; count of bases not matched to a gene: 11. Here the CDR3 reads CASSFFSGRRGHNEQFF. The CDR3 bases are TGTGCCAGCAGCTTCTTTAGCGGGAGAAGAGGACACAATGAGCAGTTCTTC.

The chain is built from TRBV6-5 and TRBJ1-2; D is unclear. Germline assignment: CDR1 MNHEY and CDR2 SVGAGI. CDR3 length: 13 residues. V lost 8 bases to trimming and J lost 5 bases, with 15 bases between them. The CDR3 nucleotides read TGTGCCAGCTCCCTAGTGGAGCTATATGGCTACACCTTC. Amino acid sequence: CASSLVELYGYTF.

This rearrangement joins TRBV30 to TRBJ1-5; D is uncertain. The CDR3 is 17 amino acids. From germline, CDR1 is GTSNPN and CDR2 SVGIG (reference sequence). The germline V and J ends were trimmed by 2 bases and 2 bases, with 19 bases remaining between them. The CDR3 DNA follows: TGTGCCTGGAGTCCGGCCCGCGGTACATTCCGCAATCAGCCCCAGCATTTT. This gives the protein CAWSPARGTFRNQPQHF.

V gene TRBV9 combines with J gene TRBJ1-2; perhaps TRBD1 as D (6 bases). V dropped 1 base and J dropped 2 bases, with 15 bases sitting between them. The CDR3 runs to 16 residues. Looked up from germline, CDR1 is SGDLS and CDR2 is YYNGEE. This CDR3 reads CASSVSGGGANYGYTF. As DNA, the CDR3 is TGTGCCAGCAGCGTATCCGGTGGGGGGGCAAACTATGGCTACACCTTC.

J is TRBJ2-3 and V is TRBV27, with D possibly matching TRBD1 (6 bases). V dropped 5 bases and J dropped 2 bases, with 14 bases sitting between them. There are 15 residues in the CDR3. The germline V gene encodes CDR1 MNHEY and CDR2 SMNVEV (reference sequence). This CDR3 is CASSRRGTHTDTQYF. The CDR3 nucleotides are TGTGCCAGCAGTCGTAGGGGGACCCACACAGATACGCAGTATTTT.

CDR3 sequence reads: CASGPGSDTQYF. CDR3 bases: TGTGCCAGTGGACCGGGGTCAGATACGCAGTATTTT. The V gene is TRBV11-3, the J gene TRBJ2-3; possibly TRBD2 for D (5 bases). This CDR3 comprises 12 residues. V dropped 9 bases and J dropped 4 bases, with 11 bases sitting between them. The germline V gene has CDR1 SGHNT and CDR2 YENEEA.

V usage is TRBV5-5 and J usage is TRBJ1-5, with D unclear. The germline gives CDR1 SGHKS, CDR2 YYEKEE (reference sequence). Trimming took 1 base from V and 2 from J, leaving 10 bases between them. This CDR3 has 15 residues. The CDR3 DNA sequence: TGTGCCAGCAGCTTGACTGCCGGGGGCAATCAGCCCCAGCATTTT. Its protein product is CASSLTAGGNQPQHF.